The clone carrying this T cell receptor beta chain was found many times. The CDR3 covers 12 residues. Per germline, CDR1 MNHEY and CDR2 SVGEGT. Between the trimmed V and J ends, which lost 2 bases and 12 bases, there was a span of 11 bases. Libraries used 2 million unsorted PBMCs kept frozen in RNAlater. The source of the sample is a study of neurological immune-mediated disorders. Across the whole study: The roughly 34 patients with multiple sclerosis comprised about 31 relapsing-remitting cases and 3 secondary progressive cases.

It was by 5'RACE with 10-nucleotide random UMIs that the cDNA was made. Each sequencing run yielded over 160 million TCR-beta sequences from 15-18 subjects. Via MiXCR, TCRdb re-called the 5' RACE reads, giving one row per CDR3 protein. The data show over 60,000 distinct CDR3 sequences, 4% to 5.5% seen once. The chain joins TRBV6-2 or TRBV6-3 to TRBJ2-1; D may be TRBD1 (5 bases). Material: PBMCs. This TCR was recovered from a woman between 50 and 59 years old with multiple sclerosis. The CDR3 spells CASSYPVQGQFF. CDR3 coding DNA: TGTGCCAGCAGTTACCCCGTCCAGGGGCAGTTCTTC.